These 24 T cell receptor beta chains share one sample of origin, sequenced in a study of neurological immune-mediated disorders. This sample's time point: longitudinal time-point 3. A single record per CDR3 protein comes from TCRdb applying MiXCR to the 5' RACE reads. The sample shows about 80,000 distinct CDR3 sequences, approximately 4.3% of them seen only once. Material: PBMCs. The receptors were gathered from a woman in her sixties with multiple sclerosis.

This clonotype has more than one count but fewer than ten. The J gene is TRBJ1-4, the V gene TRBV16; maybe TRBD1 (6 bases). Trimming removed 1 base from V and 5 bases from J, with 11 bases in between. Germline lookup yields CDR1 KGHSY and CDR2 FQNENV. CDR3 length equals 15 residues. CDR3 bases: TGTGCCAGCAGCCAATTTAGGACAGAGAATGAAAAACTGTTTTTT. It encodes CASSQFRTENEKLFF.

This clonotype was seen ten or more times. The chain carries TRBV20-1 and TRBJ2-2; no clear D. The CDR3 contains 14 residues. V dropped 3 bases and J dropped 6 bases, with 14 bases sitting between them. CDR1 is DFQATT, CDR2 SNEGSKA, per germline (reference sequence). The CDR3 is CSARAYGQAGELFF. CDR3 sequence (DNA): TGCAGTGCTAGGGCCTACGGGCAGGCCGGGGAGCTGTTTTTT.

This clonotype was counted ten times or more. The V call is TRBV20-1, the J call TRBJ2-7; perhaps TRBD2 as D (5 bases). The CDR3 contains 15 residues. Between the trimmed V and J ends, which lost 3 bases and 0 bases, there was a span of 15 bases. Germline V gives CDR1 DFQATT, CDR2 SNEGSKA (reference sequence). The CDR3 reads CSASHGSVNSYEQYF. The CDR3 coding sequence is TGCAGTGCTAGTCATGGTAGCGTGAACTCCTACGAGCAGTACTTC.

This clonotype came up many times. The chain employs TRBV24-1 and TRBJ2-1, with D tentatively TRBD1 or TRBD2 (5 bases each). Germline CDR1 is KGHDR and CDR2 is SFDVKD. V was shortened by 7 bases and J by 7 bases, with 19 bases between the two germline ends. The CDR3 consists of 15 residues. The CDR3 is CATSGIDSRLNEQFF. The DNA of the CDR3 is TGTGCCACCAGCGGTATAGACAGCCGACTAAATGAGCAGTTCTTC.

This clonotype was recorded at least ten times. The chain uses TRBV11-2 and TRBJ2-5, with TRBD1 identical over 7 bases. Germline values: CDR1 SGHAT, CDR2 FQNNGV. The CDR3 runs to 14 residues. Losses at the gene ends were 5 bases for V and 2 bases for J; bases not matched to a gene: 5. The CDR3 spells CASSARQGQETQYF. Written as DNA, the CDR3 is TGTGCCAGCAGCGCCCGACAGGGACAAGAGACCCAGTACTTC.

This clonotype was recorded at least ten times. V and J are TRBV4-2 and TRBJ2-5; possibly TRBD2 for D (6 bases). Germline V CDR1 and CDR2: LGHNA, YNFKEQ. The V end lost 1 base, the J end lost 6 bases, and 27 bases lay between the germline ends. There are 19 residues in the CDR3. The DNA for the CDR3 is TGTGCCAGCAGCCAAGTAACCCTCGGTCCGGGTGGGGCGGGGAAGACCCAGTACTTC. Translation: CASSQVTLGPGGAGKTQYF.

This clonotype was seen repeatedly, ten times or more. The chain couples TRBV5-1 to TRBJ2-7, with a weak D call TRBD1 (7 bases). Per the germline V gene, CDR1 is SGHRS and CDR2 is YFSETQ. The V end was cut by 4 bases, the J end by 2 bases, with 16 bases between. CDR3 length: 15 amino acids. CDR3 region: CASSPRGDRAYEQYF. In DNA form, the CDR3 reads TGCGCCAGCAGCCCCCGCGGGGACAGAGCCTACGAGCAGTACTTC. The variable domain in full, with the rest retrieved from reference TRBV5-1 and TRBJ2-7, is KAGVTQTPRYLIKTRGQQVTLSCSPISGHRSVSWYQQTPGQGLQFLFEYFSETQRNKGNFPGRFSGRQFSNSRSEMNVSTLELGDSALYLCASSPRGDRAYEQYFGPGTRLTVT.

This clonotype was observed at least ten times. This chain connects TRBV20-1 to TRBJ1-5; D may be TRBD1 (6 bases). V was cut by 1 base and J by 4 bases, with 17 bases left in between. Germline CDR1 DFQATT, CDR2 SNEGSKA (reference sequence). The CDR3 extends over 16 amino acids. CDR3 sequence: CSARGGIGTRNQPQHF. As DNA, the CDR3 is TGCAGTGCTAGAGGAGGGATAGGGACAAGAAATCAGCCCCAGCATTTT.

This clonotype was picked up many times. The rearrangement uses TRBV20-1 and TRBJ2-5, with D tentatively TRBD1 or TRBD2 (6 bases each). CDR1 and CDR2 from the germline V gene are DFQATT and SNEGSKA (reference sequence). With 3 bases removed from V and 1 base from J, the gap between germline ends came to 12 bases. The CDR3 has 14 amino acids. CDR3 nucleotide sequence: TGCAGTGCTAGTGGAGGGGGAGCCCAAGAGACCCAGTACTTC. It specifies CSASGGGAQETQYF.

This clonotype has ten or more counts. CDR3 amino acids: CSARDPYSYEQYF. The CDR3 nucleotides are TGCAGTGCTAGAGATCCCTATTCCTACGAGCAGTACTTC. The chain links TRBV20-1 to TRBJ2-7; D is undetermined. The CDR3 is 13 residues long. CDR1 is DFQATT and CDR2 is SNEGSKA in the germline V gene (reference sequence). The germline V and J ends were trimmed by 0 bases and 1 base, with 7 bases remaining between them.

This clonotype was recorded many times. J is TRBJ2-1 and V is TRBV20-1; 10 bases line up with TRBD2. The CDR3 covers 14 residues. V lost 4 bases and J lost 4; bases outside the gene matches: 4. CDR1 is DFQATT and CDR2 is SNEGSKA in the germline V gene (reference sequence). The CDR3 loop reads CSAKRTSGYNEQFF. The CDR3 coding sequence is TGCAGTGCTAAAAGGACTAGCGGATACAATGAGCAGTTCTTC.

The table lists this clonotype with many counts. This rearrangement joins TRBV2 to TRBJ1-4, with 9 nucleotides matching TRBD1. The CDR3 has 14 residues. CDR1 SNHLY and CDR2 FYNNEI come from the germline V gene. V lost 6 bases and J lost 3; bases outside the gene matches: 2. CDR3 protein: CASRDRGSNEKLFF. CDR3 DNA: TGTGCCAGCAGGGACAGGGGCTCTAATGAAAAACTGTTTTTT.

This clonotype has just a few counts. The chain uses TRBV3-1 and TRBJ1-2; D not resolved. Germline loops: CDR1 LGHDT, CDR2 YNNKEL (reference sequence). The CDR3 has 12 amino acids. The V and J ends lost 5 bases and 5 bases respectively, with 9 bases between them. CDR3 nucleotides: TGTGCCAGCAGCTCTCCGGGATATGGCTACACCTTC. Its translation is CASSSPGYGYTF.

This clonotype was observed many times. The chain employs TRBV7-2 and TRBJ2-7; weak D call: TRBD1 (6 bases). V lost 1 base, J lost 6 bases, and 10 bases lay in between. Germline V lookup: CDR1 SGHTA, CDR2 FQGNSA. This CDR3 has 13 residues. The CDR3 coding sequence is TGTGCCAGCAGCTTAGGCAGGGGTAGCGAGCAGTACTTC. Translating gives CASSLGRGSEQYF.

The sample holds many counts of this clonotype. The rearrangement links TRBV5-1 to TRBJ1-1, with 8 bases identical to TRBD1. The length of the CDR3 is 17 residues. Trimming took 3 bases from V and 0 from J; bases not matched to a gene: 10. Per the germline V gene, CDR1 is SGHRS and CDR2 is YFSETQ. This chain's CDR3 is CASSSGTGPGMNTEAFF. The CDR3 DNA is TGCGCCAGCAGCTCCGGGACAGGTCCGGGAATGAACACTGAAGCTTTCTTT.

This clonotype appeared many times. The genes are TRBV12-3 or TRBV12-4 and TRBJ2-5; tentatively, D is TRBD2 (7 bases). The CDR3 length is 13 residues. V was pared by 3 bases and J by 7 bases, with 12 bases between. The CDR3 sequence is CASSFKGGGTQYF. In DNA, the CDR3 is TGTGCCAGCAGTTTTAAGGGGGGGGGGACCCAGTACTTC.

This clonotype was detected ten times or more. The chain uses TRBV5-1 and TRBJ2-2; 7 bases agree with TRBD2. J gave up 2 bases and V 1 base, and 5 bases lay outside the gene matches. Germline assignment: CDR1 SGHRS and CDR2 YFSETQ. CDR3 length: 16 residues. The CDR3 nucleotides are TGCGCCAGCAGCTTGATCGAGCGGGGTAACACCGGGGAGCTGTTTTTT. Its protein product is CASSLIERGNTGELFF. Combining the CDR3 with reference TRBV5-1 and TRBJ2-2 gives the whole variable domain KAGVTQTPRYLIKTRGQQVTLSCSPISGHRSVSWYQQTPGQGLQFLFEYFSETQRNKGNFPGRFSGRQFSNSRSEMNVSTLELGDSALYLCASSLIERGNTGELFFGEGSRLTVL.

This clonotype was observed at least ten times. This chain uses TRBV14 with TRBJ1-2; no definite D call. The CDR3 spans 14 residues. The germline V gene has CDR1 SGHDN and CDR2 FVKESK. V gave up 0 bases and J gave up 10 bases, with 15 bases separating them. CDR3 loop: CASSQDTVGLVYTF. DNA of the CDR3: TGTGCCAGCAGCCAAGATACGGTAGGGTTGGTCTACACCTTC.

This clonotype was found many times. The V and J genes are TRBV5-1 and TRBJ2-7; unclear D gene. This CDR3 is 14 amino acids long. The V gene's germline CDR1 is SGHRS and CDR2 YFSETQ. Trimming removed 6 bases from V and 1 base from J, with 14 bases in between. CDR3 in amino acids: CASKLREASYEQYF. CDR3 nucleotides: TGCGCCAGCAAACTCCGTGAGGCATCCTACGAGCAGTACTTC. The full variable domain, in which reference TRBV5-1 and TRBJ2-7 provide the parts outside the CDR3, is KAGVTQTPRYLIKTRGQQVTLSCSPISGHRSVSWYQQTPGQGLQFLFEYFSETQRNKGNFPGRFSGRQFSNSRSEMNVSTLELGDSALYLCASKLREASYEQYFGPGTRLTVT.

This clonotype was recorded many times. The chain is built from TRBV28 and TRBJ1-2; the D gene is possibly TRBD1 (5 bases). The CDR3 spans 13 residues. Germline CDR1 and CDR2: MDHEN and SYDVKM. V was trimmed by 5 bases and J by 8 bases, leaving 15 bases between them. The CDR3 is CASSPFRAGGYTF. CDR3 coding DNA: TGTGCCAGCAGTCCCTTCAGGGCTGGAGGCTACACCTTC.

In this sample, this clonotype turned up many times. The CDR3 loop reads CASSRGAYQETQYF. The CDR3 bases are TGTGCCAGCAGTAGAGGCGCGTACCAAGAGACCCAGTACTTC. This rearrangement joins TRBV6-5 to TRBJ2-5; D uncertain. Trimming stripped 5 bases from V and 0 bases from J, with 10 bases between. Looked up from germline, CDR1 is MNHEY and CDR2 is SVGAGI. This CDR3 spans 14 amino acids.

This clonotype was observed at least ten times. The rearrangement links TRBV4-2 to TRBJ2-2; D gene uncertain. The V end lost 2 bases, the J end lost 5 bases, and 12 bases lay between the germline ends. Germline CDR1 reads LGHNA; CDR2 reads YNFKEQ. The CDR3 is made up of 15 amino acids. Written as DNA, the CDR3 is TGTGCCAGCAGCCAAAACCTAGGTGATACCGGGGAGCTGTTTTTT. Protein sequence: CASSQNLGDTGELFF.

This clonotype was counted ten times or more. The J gene is TRBJ2-2, the V gene TRBV7-8; D remains ambiguous. The CDR3 sequence is 15 residues long. From germline, CDR1 is SGHVS and CDR2 FQNEAQ. The V gene lost 1 base and the J gene lost 3 bases, with 9 bases spanning the gap. The CDR3 here is CASSLGLTDTGELFF. DNA for the CDR3: TGTGCCAGCAGCTTAGGCCTGACTGACACCGGGGAGCTGTTTTTT.

The table lists this clonotype with many counts. The chain joins TRBV15 to TRBJ2-7; tentatively, D is TRBD2 (5 bases). With 1 base removed from V and 7 bases from J, the gap between germline ends came to 8 bases. This CDR3 is built from 12 residues. Germline-derived CDR1 and CDR2 are LNHNV and YYDKDF (reference sequence). This chain's CDR3 is CATSRARGEQYF. The CDR3 DNA is TGTGCCACCAGCAGAGCCCGAGGGGAGCAGTACTTC. The full variable domain, in which reference TRBV15 and TRBJ2-7 provide the parts outside the CDR3, is DAMVIQNPRYQVTQFGKPVTLSCSQTLNHNVMYWYQQKSSQAPKLLFHYYDKDFNNEADTPDNFQSRRPNTSFCFLDIRSPGLGDTAMYLCATSRARGEQYFGPGTRLTVT.